This T cell receptor beta chain was observed in a study of blood T cell repertoires in COVID-19. Overall study: PBMCs, B-cell-depleted T cells, or T cells were the source of the cDNA or gDNA that made up the material.

The germline CDR1 and CDR2 sequences are MNHEY and SVGAGI. The CDR3 is 14 residues long. Trimming took 7 bases from V and 4 from J, leaving 16 bases between them. Per the original methods: The assay estimated nucleated cells by amplifying reference gene primers. The repertoire was sequenced with immunoSEQ multiplex PCR; TCRdb's copy has only in-frame clones and lacks some. For V, J and clone size, that table is used; D and trimming come from the DNA. The data contain 300,000 to 400,000 clones, about 93% of them singletons. The chain employs TRBV6-5 and TRBJ1-1; maybe TRBD1 (6 bases). The TCR comes from a woman aged 18-35 years who had recovered from COVID-19. Specimen: peripheral blood. As DNA, the CDR3 is TGTGCCAGCACCAAGAGGGGGTCGGGCACTGAAGCTTTCTTT. It codes for CASTKRGSGTEAFF.